This is a list of T cell receptor beta chains from one sample in a study of blood T cell repertoires in COVID-19. The assay was immunoSEQ multiplex PCR, and TCRdb's table has in-frame clones only and misses some. The sample lists 50,000 to 75,000 clones, less than 75% occurring once. Material: peripheral blood. The receptor set was obtained from a woman aged 45 to 65 with active or convalescent COVID-19. The conserved cysteine and the conserved F or W are not part of the CDR3 here.

TRBV5-4,TRBJ2-1,ASSLGQGNNEQF
TRBV10-3,TRBJ2-2,AIRRTGGRSGELF
TRBV3-1/TRBV3-2,TRBJ2-3,ASSQVNRRSTDTQY
TRBV11-2,TRBJ2-7,ASSLTSGTASYEQY
TRBV5-1,TRBJ2-3,ASRAGQKFYTQY
TRBV7-2,TRBJ2-5,ASSPGTRGETQY
TRBV11-2,TRBJ1-1,ASSTFQGAPNTEAF
TRBV12-3/TRBV12-4,TRBJ1-5,ASSPDSHQPQH
TRBV6-5,TRBJ1-3,ASSSDRSGGNTIY
TRBV13,TRBJ2-5,ASSTNRNRETQY
TRBV7-6,TRBJ2-3,ASSLDGAPSTDTQY
TRBV5-1,TRBJ1-2,ASSLFRGDEGYT
TRBV5-1,TRBJ2-2,ASSSGLAGGRNTGELF
TRBV9,TRBJ2-1,ASSSTGYNEQF
TRBV2,TRBJ1-4,ASSDGVAAAS